This TCR beta chain was profiled in a study of T cell responses to AZD1222 COVID-19 vaccine (dated by TCRdb to the early 2020s). Background on the whole study: AZD1222 recipients given second doses at about 4 weeks or at about 12 weeks were pooled, since spike-specific TCR depth and breadth were not found to differ between the two schedules. TCR sequencing covered 233 trial participants: 207 given two doses of AZD1222 and 26 given two doses of MenACWY control vaccine. Enrollment into the trials was organized by age into subgroups of 18-55, 56-69 and 70-plus years, and those subgroups contained approximately 160, 26 and 62 TCR-sequenced participants, respectively. Findings and caveats that apply to the study as a whole: After two AZD1222 doses, spike-specific TCR breadth and depth were significantly higher than at day 0 and than in MenACWY recipients. Because no day 14 peak-response samples were available, repertoires were characterized only after the peak T cell response. Nearly half of unique spike-specific TCRs reportedly recognized epitopes outside regions mutated in the B.1.351 and B.1.1.7 variants. Vaccine-associated CD4 TCRs spanned the whole spike protein, with dominant responses in regions 160-218 and 743-854. Conclusions about previously exposed vaccinees are limited, since just five to seven AZD1222 recipients were seropositive for SARS-CoV-2 at baseline. Most participants were white British and females outnumbered males, and the authors suggested that clonal diversity may have been underestimated. In the small 56-69-year group, the increase in depth fell short of significance, most likely because of low power.

This specimen's time point label, interpreted: baseline before first vaccination. Vaccinee samples were obtained from the UK trials COV001 and COV002, which included a single-blind randomized controlled phase 2/3 trial of AZD1222 (ChAdOx1 nCoV-19) in healthy adults. For TCRbeta chain sequencing, PBMC samples were collected from trial participants at day 0 and at day 28 after the second dose. Inclusive of the bounding cysteine and phenylalanine, the CDR3 is 16 residues long. Just CDR3 DNA is preserved here, 48 bases in frame from base 1. The germline V gene supplies CDR1 LGHNA and CDR2 YSLEER. V is pruned by 1 base and J by 1 base, leaving 5 bases of the junction without a gene match. Notes on this clone: Its antigen is still unknown. Qualities for individual bases were not recorded, and no much larger clone is one base off.

The CDR3 regions of human TCRbeta chains were analyzed by immunosequencing. In the authors' own workflow: Repertoire TCRs were matched against a reference library of SARS-CoV-2-specific TCRs generated with the MIRA antigen-specificity platform. Breadth meant the fraction of unique TCRs that were SARS-CoV-2-associated, whereas depth meant the fraction of total T cells that were SARS-CoV-2-associated. Using the MIRA data, each spike-specific TCR was assigned both to the spike region to which the TCR was reactive and to a CD4 or CD8 class. Log10-transformed breadth and depth values were compared by one-way ANOVA with Sidak's multiple comparisons tests. TCRdb's version of the immuneACCESS table is confined to in-frame rearrangements and falls short of the full clone set. An unresolved V gene accounts for under half of the shortfall where checked; the remainder is of unknown origin. Clonal size and the V and J genes are those of that table, whereas D and trimming came from the DNA. Across this sample there are around 110,000 clones, with approximately 86% seen only once. The leading ten clones occupy about 10% of the sample.

The receptor's source is an adult in good health. This chain joins TRBV4-3 to TRBJ2-7, with 9 junctional bases fitting TRBD2. The input for sequencing was peripheral blood, taken on day 0 of AZD1222 vaccination. The bases are TGCGCCAGCAGCCAAGTGGGGCTAGCGGGATCCTACGAGCAGTACTTC. Translated, this gives CASSQVGLAGSYEQYF.